This TCR beta chain was profiled in a study of Graves' ophthalmopathy and Graves' hyperthyroidism (dated by TCRdb to the late 2010s). About the full investigation: Peripheral blood was collected at initial diagnosis, prior to any treatment. The study used signatures of the TCR beta repertoire to tell Graves' ophthalmopathy apart from Graves' hyperthyroidism and to predict which patients would progress to ophthalmopathy. In total, some 140 blood samples were TCR-sequenced: roughly 45 ophthalmopathy, under 80 hyperthyroidism and some 17 hyperthyroidism-to-ophthalmopathy patients. To explore V-J signatures that distinguish ophthalmopathy from hyperthyroidism, a discovery set of about a hundred patients was enrolled, made up of 43 with ophthalmopathy and around 60 with stable hyperthyroidism. An independent validation cohort was composed of 18 hyperthyroidism patients and around 16 patients who later progressed from hyperthyroidism to ophthalmopathy. In roughly 6 hyperthyroidism patients, T-cell repertoires of thyroid tissue and blood were compared. Following sampling, methimazole starting at 30 mg daily was administered to hyperthyroidism patients, and high-dose intravenous methylprednisolone was administered to ophthalmopathy patients. On the study overall, not on this receptor specifically: The 13-signature model separated ophthalmopathy from stable hyperthyroidism with approximately 85% sensitivity and 81.08% specificity in cross-validation, and 80%/75% in the test set. Most expanded thyroid clonotypes with a frequency above 0.001 also appeared in blood, which suggests that blood repertoires may reflect the immune response in the thyroid. Sample size was not predetermined statistically, and investigators were not blinded to group allocation. In validation, the model predicted ophthalmopathy progression with over 60% sensitivity and approximately 78% specificity; some 13 predicted patients were CT-confirmed with GO in a median of around 6 months.

Notes on this clonotype: Its antigen is currently not known. No qualities accompany the bases; no much larger clone lies one base away.

TCR beta CDR3 regions were amplified from RNA transcripts for repertoire sequencing. The first round of RT-PCR was done with HTBI primers and the Qiagen OneStep RT-PCR kit, and was followed by a second round of multiplex PCR, then size selection and purification. The libraries underwent paired-end sequencing with 100 bp reads on an Illumina HiSeq2000. Processing in the source paper ran as follows. SOAPnuke was used to process the reads, throwing out any read that had adapters, had uncalled bases, had a mean Phred below 15, or lacked an exact constant-primer or identifier match. COPE v1.2.5 was used to merge high-quality paired reads. Unique nucleotide sequences were defined as clonotypes and aligned to IMGT TRB V, D and J references using MiTCR v1.1. Only V-J combinations with frequency above 0.0001 were analysed, covering approximately 99% of repertoires. For each V-J combination, a TCR clonal expansion and chaos score was defined as F50 clonal expansion divided by the chaos observed in the TCRdist matrix. Welch's t-statistics and random forest were used to reduce features to about 14 V-J combinations, which were fed into a naive Bayes classifier. Thyroid-blood repertoire similarity was quantified with the Morisita-Horn index. Using fastp trimming at Q25 and MiXCR clonotype assembly, TCRdb reanalyzed the public sequencing data and kept in-frame beta chains. Each entry merges the rows of one CDR3 protein and shows their most common DNA and genes. The V and J calls reflect TCRdb's pipeline rather than the authors' work. The sample contains about 700,000 distinct CDR3 sequences, roughly 40% of them found a single time. The ten largest clones represent roughly 45% of the sample.

The ophthalmopathy patients had moderately to severely active disease, with a Clinical Activity Score of 3 or higher, a NOSPECS grade of 4 or higher, and a disease duration of less than 3 months. Patients were excluded if they had other autoimmune diseases, uncontrolled infections, pregnancy or lactation. Clinical symptoms, serum thyroxine, TRAb, thyroid ultrasound and orbital computed tomography were used for diagnosis. Using Ficoll-Paque density gradient centrifugation, PBMCs were isolated from about 9.4 ml of fresh peripheral blood. Total RNA was extracted using Trizol reagent, and RNA quality was checked on an Agilent 2100 Bioanalyzer. Including the terminal cysteine and phenylalanine, the CDR3 comprises 13 residues. Solely the CDR3 DNA is kept, with 39 bases framed from the first base. The germline V gene (reference sequence) gives CDR1 as LGHDT and CDR2 as YNNKEL. V is cut by 1 base and J by 2 bases, and the space between the germline ends is 5 bases.

The receptor chain draws on TRBV3-1 and TRBJ2-5, with the D gene uncertain. What was sequenced was peripheral blood. The receptor was derived from an adult man with Graves' ophthalmopathy. The CDR3: CASSQVLQETQYF. The DNA sequence follows: TGTGCCAGCAGCCAAGTACTACAAGAGACCCAGTACTTC.